A single sample gave rise to the 11 T cell receptor beta chains below, sequenced in a study of shared clonotypes between healthy human individuals (dated by TCRdb to 2020 to 2021). Receptor libraries were prepared by the immunoSEQ multiplex PCR assay. Imported from immuneACCESS, the table was reduced by TCRdb to in-frame sequences with V and J called. These copies leave out some clones; in studies compared against another copy, an unresolved V gene accounts for under half, and the cause of the remainder is not known. The sample records fewer than 650,000 clones, 76% of which are singletons. Clones ranked in the top ten supply under 15% of the sample. The sequenced sample was PBMCs. Every receptor here comes from a woman between 40 and 55 years old in good health. Some clones in this sample may be carry-over from other donors' samples.

The chain links TRBV6-5 to TRBJ2-7; possibly TRBD1 for D (6 bases). The germline V gene encodes CDR1 MNHEY and CDR2 SVGAGI. The V end was cut by 4 bases, the J end by 3 bases, with 13 bases between. CDR3 size: 14 residues. The CDR3 sequence is CASSSDRTNYEQYF. In DNA form, the CDR3 reads TGTGCCAGCAGTTCCGACAGGACCAACTACGAGCAGTACTTC.

V usage is TRBV7-9 and J usage is TRBJ2-4, with 10 bases identical to TRBD2. The CDR3 spans 16 residues. Germline CDR1 reads SEHNR; CDR2 reads FQNEAQ (reference sequence). J gave up 5 bases and V 0 bases, and 4 bases lay outside the gene matches. Here the CDR3 reads CASSLAGSGRQNIQYF. The CDR3 DNA follows: TGTGCCAGCAGCTTAGCGGGTAGCGGGAGGCAAAACATTCAGTACTTC.

The chain recombines TRBV7-6 with TRBJ2-3, with 7 nucleotides matching TRBD1. The V gene's germline CDR1 is SGHVS and CDR2 FNYEAQ. CDR3 size: 13 residues. The V segment lost 5 bases and the J segment 6 bases; nucleotides outside the gene matches: 5. The DNA for the CDR3 is TGTGCCAGCAGCCTCGGGACAGCCGATACGCAGTATTTT. Protein product: CASSLGTADTQYF.

The chain uses TRBV19 and TRBJ2-2, with 11 bases aligning to TRBD2. CDR3 length: 16 amino acids. Unmatched junction bases numbered 10, after V lost 6 bases and J lost 7 bases. Germline lookup yields CDR1 LNHDA and CDR2 SQIVND (reference sequence). The CDR3 region is CASSLPWTSGFGELFF. In DNA form, the CDR3 reads TGTGCCAGTAGCTTACCGTGGACTAGCGGGTTCGGGGAGCTGTTTTTT.

This clone was seen only once. This chain uses TRBV5-1 with TRBJ1-2; 11 nucleotides match TRBD1. This CDR3 has 14 amino acids. After removal of 4 bases from V and 6 bases from J, the junction contained 5 bases not matched to a gene. Germline CDR1 and CDR2: SGHRS and YFSETQ. CDR3 in DNA: TGCGCCAGCAGCCCTGGACAGGGGGCGGATGGCTACACCTTC. This encodes CASSPGQGADGYTF.

The V call is TRBV2, the J call TRBJ2-1; maybe TRBD1 (6 bases). Trimming left V 6 bases short and J 3 bases short, with 12 bases between. The CDR3 totals 14 residues. Germline loops: CDR1 SNHLY, CDR2 FYNNEI. CDR3 sequence (DNA): TGTGCCAGCAGCCAGATGGACAGCTACAATGAGCAGTTCTTC. Translation gives CASSQMDSYNEQFF. Full variable domain (missing parts from reference TRBV2 and TRBJ2-1): EPEVTQTPSHQVTQMGQEVILRCVPISNHLYFYWYRQILGQKVEFLVSFYNNEISEKSEIFDDQFSVERPDGSNFTLKIRSTKLEDSAMYFCASSQMDSYNEQFFGPGTRLTVL.

The chain links TRBV7-9 to TRBJ1-4; D not resolved. Deletions cut 2 bases from V and 8 bases from J, with 12 bases between. The CDR3 is made up of 14 amino acids. Germline V gene lookup returns CDR1 SEHNR and CDR2 FQNEAQ (reference sequence). DNA of the CDR3: TGTGCCAGCAGCTTAATGCAGACTGGGGAAAAACTGTTTTTT. Translation: CASSLMQTGEKLFF.

The chain has TRBV5-1 and TRBJ2-1; 9 positions match TRBD1. Germline trimming cut 4 bases from V and 3 bases from J; bases unmatched to any gene: 5. The CDR3 contains 15 residues. Germline V gene sequence: CDR1 SGHRS, CDR2 YFSETQ. CDR3 protein: CASSERQGDYNEQFF. CDR3 nucleotide sequence: TGCGCCAGCAGCGAGCGACAGGGGGACTACAATGAGCAGTTCTTC.

The J gene is TRBJ2-6, the V gene TRBV18; 9 nucleotides match TRBD1. The CDR3 contains 18 residues. Germline loops: CDR1 KGHSH, CDR2 LQKENI. After removal of 3 bases from V and 0 bases from J, the junction contained 6 bases not matched to a gene. The CDR3 nucleotides are TGTGCCAGCTCACCGGATAACAGGGGGCTCTCTGGGGCCAACGTCCTGACTTTC. Its protein product is CASSPDNRGLSGANVLTF.

Details on this clone: This probably arose from a read error, given a far larger clone one base away. The rearrangement uses TRBV2 and TRBJ2-2; D might be TRBD2 (5 bases). CDR3 length: 12 amino acids. In germline, CDR1 is SNHLY, CDR2 FYNNEI. CDR3 loop: CATSREAGELCF. CDR3 sequence (DNA): TGTGCCACCTCCCGCGAAGCCGGGGAGCTGTGTTTT.

The chain employs TRBV19 and TRBJ1-4; a weak D match, TRBD1 (5 bases). Germline values: CDR1 LNHDA, CDR2 SQIVND (reference sequence). Trimming cost V 5 bases and J 3 bases, with 10 bases left between them. This CDR3 comprises 14 residues. The CDR3 loop reads CASSFRTPNEKLFF. In DNA form, the CDR3 reads TGTGCCAGTAGTTTCCGGACACCTAATGAAAAACTGTTTTTT.